This TCR beta chain was recovered during a study of Graves' ophthalmopathy and Graves' hyperthyroidism. TCR beta CDR3 amplification used RNA transcripts. An initial RT-PCR round employing HTBI primers preceded a second-round multiplex PCR. TCRdb redid the calling of the multiplex PCR reads with MiXCR, one entry per CDR3 protein. Of around 1.1 million distinct CDR3 sequences in the sample, about 35% were seen once. Sequencing was carried out using peripheral blood or thyroid tissue (not recorded which). This TCR was sampled from an adult man with Graves' hyperthyroidism.

The CDR3, as DNA: TGTGCCAGTACTCAACAGCCCCGCTCTGGAAACACCATATATTTT. Amino acids: CASTQQPRSGNTIYF. The chain combines TRBV19 with TRBJ1-3; D is ambiguous. The CDR3 sequence is 15 residues long. V lost 7 bases, J lost 0 bases, and 13 bases lay in between. The germline CDR1 and CDR2 sequences are LNHDA and SQIVND (reference sequence).